The rows below give T cell receptor beta chains drawn from one sample of a study of OX40 agonist ivuxolimab in advanced cancers. Here immunoSEQ multiplex PCR was the method, and the copy in TCRdb shows in-frame clones only, minus some. This table holds tens of thousands of clones, about 91% found once. The sample here was CD4+ or CD8+ T cells sorted from blood, taken in a trial of the OX40 agonist ivuxolimab. The source of these receptors is an adult with an advanced solid tumor such as melanoma, head and neck, liver or kidney cancer. CDR3s include the opening cysteine and the closing phenylalanine or tryptophan. D genes are given only for firm matches. The size field is filled for only some rows; it gives once, few, many or a size class.

>TRBJ2-2|TRBV10-3|NA|NA
TGTGCCATCAGTGAAACAGGTGGGGACACCGGGGAGCTGTTTTTT
CAISETGGDTGELFF
>TRBJ2-7|TRBV4-2|NA|NA
TGTGCCAGCAGCCAAGATTTATCGGGGGCCTACGAGCAGTACTTC
CASSQDLSGAYEQYF
>TRBJ2-5|TRBV29-1|NA|NA
TGCAGCGTCTTCAAGGGGACCCAGTACTTC
CSVFKGTQYF
>TRBJ1-5|TRBV9|NA|NA
TGTGCCAGCAGCTTCCCCGGTGGGAATCAGCCCCAGCATTTT
CASSFPGGNQPQHF
>TRBJ2-1|TRBV9|once|TRBD2
TGTGCCAGCAGCGTATCCGGGACTAGCTATGAGCAGTTCTTC
CASSVSGTSYEQFF
>TRBJ1-1|TRBV11-2|NA|NA
TGTGCCAGCAGCTTAGAACGGGCAGGGAACACTGAAGCTTTCTTT
CASSLERAGNTEAFF
>TRBJ1-1|TRBV18|NA|NA
TGTGCCAGCTCAGCTCAGGGTATGAACACTGAAGCTTTCTTT
CASSAQGMNTEAFF
>TRBJ2-7|TRBV9|NA|NA
TGTGCCAGCAGCGTAGCGGGGGATGGTGCCTACGAGCAGTACTTC
CASSVAGDGAYEQYF
>TRBJ2-3|TRBV6-4|NA|NA
TGTGCCAGCAGTACACAGGAAACAGATACGCAGTATTTT
CASSTQETDTQYF
>TRBJ2-4|TRBV5-1|NA|NA
TGCGCCAGCAGTTCTGAACGGGACTCTCGGATGTGGTACTTC
CASSSERDSRMWYF
>TRBJ2-1|TRBV18|once|NA
TGTGCCAGCTCCCCGGAGTTGGGAAATGAGCAGTTCTTC
CASSPELGNEQFF
>TRBJ1-5|TRBV4-2|NA|TRBD1
TGTGCCAGCAGCCAAACCACGGACAGGTCACTGTTTGGCAATCAGCCCCAGCATTTT
CASSQTTDRSLFGNQPQHF